The 3 T cell receptor beta chains below come from one sample, sequenced in a study of blood T cell repertoires in COVID-19. Using immunoSEQ multiplex PCR, the repertoire was profiled, and TCRdb retains in-frame clones only, with some absent. The table has about 140,000 clones, 80% to 90% seen once. Sequencing used peripheral blood. The receptors were sampled from a woman aged 60-75 years with acute or convalescent COVID-19.

This clone has only a few counts. V usage is TRBV7-9 and J usage is TRBJ1-2; the D is unclear. The CDR3 has 15 residues. Germline CDR1 and CDR2: SEHNR and FQNEAQ (reference sequence). V lost 3 bases and J lost 4, with 15 bases in between. The CDR3: CASSFWAAGSYGYTF. Here the CDR3 DNA reads TGTGCCAGCAGCTTTTGGGCAGCCGGCAGCTATGGCTACACCTTC. Drawing the rest from reference TRBV7-9 and TRBJ1-2, the complete variable domain is DTGVSQNPRHKITKRGQNVTFRCDPISEHNRLYWYRQTLGQGPEFLTYFQNEAQLEKSRLLSDRFSAERPKGSFSTLEIQRTEQGDSAMYLCASSFWAAGSYGYTFGSGTRLTVV.

CDR3 amino acids: CASSRGAGGPTGELFF. Written as DNA, the CDR3 is TGCGCCAGCAGCCGAGGGGCGGGGGGTCCCACCGGGGAGCTGTTTTTT. The gene calls are TRBV5-1 and TRBJ2-2; 8 bases match TRBD2. Germline values: CDR1 SGHRS, CDR2 YFSETQ. V shed 4 bases, J shed 4 bases, and the junction held 9 bases outside the gene matches. The CDR3 has 16 amino acids. The full variable domain, with the rest looked up from reference TRBV5-1 and TRBJ2-2, is KAGVTQTPRYLIKTRGQQVTLSCSPISGHRSVSWYQQTPGQGLQFLFEYFSETQRNKGNFPGRFSGRQFSNSRSEMNVSTLELGDSALYLCASSRGAGGPTGELFFGEGSRLTVL.

This chain connects TRBV19 to TRBJ1-6; 7 nucleotides match TRBD1. The CDR3 has 18 residues. Trimming cost V 6 bases and J 5 bases; bases outside gene matches: 16. CDR1 is LNHDA and CDR2 is SQIVND in the germline V gene (reference sequence). CDR3 residues: CASSRYGDGTANNSPLHF. The CDR3, as DNA: TGTGCCAGTAGCCGATATGGGGATGGGACAGCCAATAATTCACCCCTCCACTTT.